This T cell receptor beta chain was identified during a study of shared clonotypes between healthy human individuals (dated by TCRdb to 2020 to 2021). In the study overall: A few men and a couple of women, aged 18 to 49 years, made up the cohort. For each donor, CD4 naive and CD4 memory were each given three plates, CD8 naive was given two plates, and CD8 memory was given one plate. To estimate repertoire size and how much clonotype sharing occurs between individuals, the study deeply sequenced the blood TCR repertoires of several healthy adults. Libraries were prepared and TCR repertoires were sequenced by different laboratories using diverse techniques, in order to increase sequencing depth and limit assay-specific biases. Leukapheresis yielded between about 0.9 and 9.5 billion PBMCs per donor.

Study-wide findings and limitations: Sharing across several donors was observed for around 4.8% of naive CD4, around 3.5% of naive CD8, over 2% of memory CD4, and 0.4% of memory CD8 clonotypes. Based on pairwise subsampling, the degree of clonotype sharing among donors was expected to be affected by sequencing depth. The small number of donors limited the genetic and exposure-history diversity represented. Even with the large sequencing depth, rarefaction of the sorted-subset datasets indicated that sequencing was incomplete. Clonotypes shared by all four sorted-subset donors showed higher generation probabilities than non-shared clonotypes. Naive subsets generally had larger estimated clonotype richness than memory subsets. Sampling was restricted to blood, and TCR repertoires in tissue are likely to differ from TCR repertoires in blood.

Using the deep immunoSEQ assay, multiplex PCR amplified TCR CDR3 regions from genomic DNA. Genomic DNA extracted from each cell subset was distributed evenly over all wells of several immunoSEQ 96-well plates, and each plate served as one replicate. For sorted subsets, each replicate PCR was loaded with around 200 ng genomic DNA, equivalent to roughly 30,000 T cell genomes. Purified libraries were measured with a Qubit 3.0 fluorometer, size-checked on a Bioanalyzer 2100, and measured again with the KAPA Library Quantification kit. Each immunoSEQ 96-well plate was sequenced on its own single-read 150-cycle Illumina NextSeq 550 flow cell. As for how the authors treated the data: The immunoSEQ output contained only junctional sequences without quality scores, so filtering could not match that applied to full-length reads. To assign V/J genes and CDR3, sequences were annotated using PyIR, a Python wrapper for IgBLAST v1.9, with IMGT germline references. Reads were filtered out if the reads had weak V/J assignments (E-value above 1e-6), no CDR3, stop codons, out-of-frame junctions, or ambiguous translated residues. V3J clonotypes were defined as sequences sharing an identical inferred V gene, J gene, and CDR3 amino acid sequence. Percentage overlap between repertoires was calculated by dividing the number of shared unique clonotypes by the size of the smaller repertoire. Richness of each repertoire was evaluated using RTK rarefaction, the Chao1 estimator, and Recon v2.1 estimates of unobserved clonotypes. Generation probabilities were computed with OLGA for all TCRbeta clonotypes obtained by the gDNA method from a handful of donors. In its TCRdb copy, this immuneACCESS table keeps in-frame sequences only and misses some clones. Where compared with another copy, unresolved V genes explain less than half of these, and the others have no known cause. V, J and clone size reflect that table, while D and trimming were determined from the DNA. Across this sample there are about 2 million clones, with less than 95% seen only once. The top ten clones comprise around 1% of the sample.

Cut back by 4 bases and 6 bases, the V and J ends lie 7 bases apart. From a lookup of the germline V gene (reference sequence), CDR1 and CDR2 are DFQATT and SNEGSKA. The CDR3 numbers 11 residues from cysteine through phenylalanine. Here the CDR3 DNA is all that survives: 33 bases in frame from base 1. CD8 naive samples were CD45RO-negative cells positively selected for CCR7, giving a CD45RA+CCR7+ population that excluded TemRA cells. Healthy HIV-negative adults with no recently reported acute infections or vaccinations were included as donors. Every donor was a Caucasian adult living in Nashville, Tennessee, USA. After blood collection by leukapheresis, PBMCs were isolated using Ficoll-Histopaque density gradient centrifugation and then cryopreserved in the vapor phase of liquid nitrogen. Analytical flow cytometry was used to check the purity and quantity of each magnetically sorted T cell population. From each sorted fraction, genomic DNA was isolated and quantified by UV absorbance on a Nanodrop 2000c.

This clone has only one observation. Its antigen is unknown. Qualities for individual bases were not recorded, and no much larger clone is one base off. This receptor chain uses TRBV20-1 and TRBJ2-1; no D gene can be assigned with confidence. The source is a man between 18 and 29 years old in good health. Sequencing was done on a sample of naive CD8+ T cells sorted from blood. The cell subset or site label here, explained by the study, means: CD45RA+CCR7+. The CDR3 reads as follows: CSATNINEQFF. The DNA is as follows: TGCAGTGCTACTAACATCAATGAGCAGTTCTTC.